This T cell receptor (beta chain) comes out of a study of spatial heterogeneity in lung cancer. Study at large: Sequenced follow-up PBMC samples came a median of approximately 2 years after resection, where available. On average, each unique TCR and UMI combination appeared more than ten times in raw reads.

TCRdb reprocessed the 5' RACE reads via MiXCR and lists one record per CDR3 protein. The repertoire holds about 27,000 distinct CDR3 sequences, with almost 5.5% as singletons. Germline assignment: CDR1 SGDLS and CDR2 YYNGEE. V was clipped by 2 bases and J by 5 bases, with 12 bases between them. This CDR3 is built from 14 residues. Time point here: blood at routine non-recurrence follow-up after resection. This clonotype was recorded many times. The chain is built from TRBV9 and TRBJ2-3; D is possibly TRBD1 (5 bases). This clonotype was obtained from a female donor with early-stage non-small cell lung cancer. The sequenced sample was PBMCs, obtained at follow-up. In DNA form, the CDR3 reads TGTGCCAGCAGCGTGATAGATACAGGAGATACGCAGTATTTT. It specifies CASSVIDTGDTQYF.